This record concerns one T cell receptor beta chain sequence. CDR3 length: 12 amino acids. V gave up 3 bases and J gave up 3 bases, with 6 bases separating them. Germline V gene lookup returns CDR1 PRHDT and CDR2 FYEKMQ (reference sequence). The data originate from a study of radiotherapy plus CTLA-4 blockade in lung cancer. Study-level background: Objective responses emerged in under 20% of patients, and around 31% attained disease control.

The assay was immunoSEQ multiplex PCR, and TCRdb's table has in-frame clones only and misses some. The sample has about 110,000 clones, about 84% seen once. The study treated chemo-refractory metastatic non-small-cell lung cancer patients with focal radiation plus ipilimumab CTLA-4 blockade. The sequence was obtained from a human donor with non-small cell lung cancer that progressed on radiotherapy plus ipilimumab. Some clones in this sample may be carry-over from other donors' samples. The J gene is TRBJ2-7, the V gene TRBV13; unclear D gene. The sequencing used peripheral blood, collected from a patient treated with radiotherapy plus ipilimumab. The CDR3 sequence: CASSFKGYEQYF. The CDR3 nucleotides are TGTGCCAGCAGCTTTAAGGGCTACGAGCAGTACTTC.